This is a list of T cell receptor beta chains from one sample in a study of control samples from healthy donors and cancer patients. Data came from immunoSEQ multiplex PCR; TCRdb stores just in-frame clones and leaves some out. The sample yields roughly 130,000 clones, around 94% seen once. The sample taken for sequencing was PBMCs. All receptors come from a man between 60 and 70 years old with colorectal cancer. Each CDR3 is given with its conserved first and last residue. The D gene is left open where the match is weak. For some rows the clone size is stated as once, few or many, or as a class when expanded; others skip it.

J gene	D gene	V gene	clone size	CDR3 protein	CDR3 DNA
TRBJ2-7	NA	TRBV5-4	NA	CASSSPVASQYEQYF	TGTGCCAGCAGCTCCCCGGTCGCCAGCCAGTACGAGCAGTACTTC
TRBJ2-2	NA	TRBV6-6	NA	CASSYSNSGAGELFF	TGTGCCAGCAGTTACTCGAATTCAGGGGCCGGGGAGCTGTTTTTT
TRBJ1-1	NA	TRBV24-1	NA	CATRDAANTEAFF	TGTGCCACCAGGGACGCGGCGAACACTGAAGCTTTCTTT
TRBJ1-4	NA	TRBV19	NA	CASRAWLATNEKLFF	TGTGCCAGTAGGGCCTGGCTCGCAACTAATGAAAAACTGTTTTTT
TRBJ2-7	TRBD1	TRBV6-5	NA	CASTSDRAYEQYF	TGTGCCAGCACCTCGGACAGGGCGTACGAGCAGTACTTC
TRBJ1-5	NA	TRBV6-5	NA	CASSATGLGNQPQHF	TGTGCCAGCAGCGCTACAGGTTTGGGCAATCAGCCCCAGCATTTT
TRBJ1-5	NA	TRBV11-2	NA	CASSRGVQNNQPQHF	TGTGCCAGCAGCCGAGGCGTACAGAACAATCAGCCCCAGCATTTT
TRBJ1-2	NA	TRBV5-1	NA	CASSLGGTVNYGYTF	TGCGCCAGCAGCTTGGGCGGGACGGTTAACTATGGCTACACCTTC
TRBJ2-1	TRBD2	TRBV7-2	NA	CASSQTSAEQFF	TGTGCCAGCAGCCAGACTAGCGCTGAGCAGTTCTTC
TRBJ1-2	NA	TRBV7-2	NA	CASSEELYGYTF	TGTGCCAGCAGCGAGGAACTCTATGGCTACACCTTC
TRBJ2-7	NA	TRBV6-6	NA	CASSYQGSKSEQYF	TGTGCCAGCAGTTACCAGGGGAGTAAGTCCGAGCAGTACTTC
TRBJ1-2	TRBD1	TRBV5-1	once	CASSQGQGQGYGYTF	TGCGCCAGCAGCCAAGGACAGGGACAGGGCTATGGCTACACCTTC
TRBJ1-2	TRBD1	TRBV18	NA	CASSPQGAAPGYTF	TGTGCCAGCTCACCACAGGGGGCCGCCCCCGGCTACACCTTC
TRBJ2-1	TRBD2	TRBV28	NA	CASSRLAGWDEQFF	TGTGCCAGCAGTAGGCTAGCGGGATGGGATGAGCAGTTCTTC
TRBJ2-5	TRBD1	TRBV7-9	NA	CASSSQPGQGQETQYF	TGTGCCAGCAGCTCACAGCCGGGACAGGGGCAAGAGACCCAGTACTTC
TRBJ1-1	NA	TRBV24-1	NA	CATEGGQDTEAFF	TGTGCCACCGAGGGGGGCCAGGACACTGAAGCTTTCTTT
TRBJ1-1	TRBD1	TRBV7-9	NA	CASSPGGNTEAFF	TGTGCCAGCAGCCCAGGGGGGAACACTGAAGCTTTCTTT
TRBJ1-1	NA	TRBV12-3/TRBV12-4	NA	CASSLNVNTEAFF	TGTGCCAGCAGTTTAAACGTGAACACTGAAGCTTTCTTT
TRBJ2-1	TRBD2	TRBV5-6	NA	CASSFPGTKNEQFF	TGTGCCAGCAGCTTTCCCGGGACTAAAAATGAGCAGTTCTTC
TRBJ1-5	NA	TRBV6-5	NA	CASSYSGVGQPQHF	TGTGCCAGCAGTTACTCGGGGGTCGGTCAGCCCCAGCATTTT
TRBJ1-1	NA	TRBV6-5	once	CASTALGGVNTEAFF	TGTGCCAGCACCGCCCTGGGGGGGGTGAACACTGAAGCTTTCTTT
TRBJ1-1	NA	TRBV24-1	NA	CATSDGDLLRGAEAFF	TGTGCCACCAGTGATGGGGACCTCTTGCGAGGTGCTGAAGCTTTCTTT
TRBJ1-1	TRBD1	TRBV7-8	NA	CASSRRGRTEAFF	TGTGCCAGCAGCCGCAGGGGGCGTACTGAAGCTTTCTTT
TRBJ1-1	NA	TRBV11-2	NA	CASSPLPTVNTEAFF	TGTGCCAGCAGCCCTCTCCCGACAGTTAACACTGAAGCTTTCTTT
TRBJ1-2	NA	TRBV7-6	NA	CASSPSGDNYGYTF	TGTGCCAGCAGCCCCTCAGGGGACAACTATGGCTACACCTTC
TRBJ2-5	NA	TRBV18	NA	CASSPPRGAGQETQYF	TGTGCCAGCTCACCACCACGGGGGGCGGGCCAAGAGACCCAGTACTTC
TRBJ2-3	NA	TRBV14	NA	CASSLEDTQYF	TGTGCCAGCAGCCTAGAGGATACGCAGTATTTT
TRBJ2-3	NA	TRBV27	NA	CASRDRLSSTDTQYF	TGTGCCAGCAGGGACCGCCTCTCTAGCACAGATACGCAGTATTTT
TRBJ2-2	TRBD1	TRBV18	NA	CASSPQTARGQGNTGELFF	TGTGCCAGCTCACCACAAACGGCAAGGGGACAGGGGAACACCGGGGAGCTGTTTTTT
TRBJ2-1	TRBD2	TRBV28	NA	CASSLPTGGDEQFF	TGTGCCAGCAGCCTCCCGACTGGGGGGGATGAGCAGTTCTTC
TRBJ2-5	TRBD2	TRBV7-2	NA	CASSRLAGGAETQYF	TGTGCCAGCAGTCGACTAGCGGGGGGGGCGGAGACCCAGTACTTC